Given below is one T cell receptor (beta chain) in context. Its antigen is currently unknown. This record comes from a study of cytomegalovirus exposure and HLA in healthy donors. With 60 Vbeta and 13 Jbeta primers, the PCR was carried out. Method: immunoSEQ multiplex PCR; TCRdb's copy keeps in-frame clones and lacks some. The sample has roughly 160,000 clones; nearly 80% are singletons. Study-wide results and limits: Among CMV-associated TCR beta chains, most appeared HLA-restricted in a later analysis. Later analysis identified 16,951 TCR beta sequences associated with HLA alleles, using a false discovery rate threshold of 0.05.

This receptor was taken from a man aged 18 to 30 in good health and CMV-seropositive. The sample comprised PBMCs.

The CDR3 region is CASSPPGRGREQFF. The CDR3 bases are TGTGCCAGCAGTCCTCCGGGACGGGGGAGGGAGCAGTTCTTC. The chain joins TRBV6-5 to TRBJ2-1; a possible D gene is TRBD2 (6 bases). V lost 5 bases and J 10 bases, leaving 18 bases between the germline ends. This CDR3 region has 14 residues. Germline loops: CDR1 MNHEY, CDR2 SVGAGI.